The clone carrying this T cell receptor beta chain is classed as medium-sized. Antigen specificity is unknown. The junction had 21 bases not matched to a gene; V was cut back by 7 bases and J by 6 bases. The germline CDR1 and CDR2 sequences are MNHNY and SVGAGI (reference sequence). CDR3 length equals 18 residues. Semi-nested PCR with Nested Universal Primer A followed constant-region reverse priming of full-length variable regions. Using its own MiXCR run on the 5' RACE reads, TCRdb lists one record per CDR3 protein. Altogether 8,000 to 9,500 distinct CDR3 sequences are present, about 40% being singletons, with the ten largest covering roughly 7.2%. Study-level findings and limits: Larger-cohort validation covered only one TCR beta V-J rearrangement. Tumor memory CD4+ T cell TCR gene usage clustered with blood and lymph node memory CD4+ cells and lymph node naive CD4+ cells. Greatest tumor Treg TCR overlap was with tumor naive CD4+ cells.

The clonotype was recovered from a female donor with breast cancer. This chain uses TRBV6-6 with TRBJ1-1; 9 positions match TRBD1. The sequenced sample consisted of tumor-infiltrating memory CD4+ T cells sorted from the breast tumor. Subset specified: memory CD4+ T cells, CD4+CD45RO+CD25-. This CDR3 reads CASIPRAEFGQGHAEAFF. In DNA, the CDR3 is TGTGCCAGCATCCCCCGCGCAGAATTTGGACAGGGGCACGCTGAAGCTTTCTTT.